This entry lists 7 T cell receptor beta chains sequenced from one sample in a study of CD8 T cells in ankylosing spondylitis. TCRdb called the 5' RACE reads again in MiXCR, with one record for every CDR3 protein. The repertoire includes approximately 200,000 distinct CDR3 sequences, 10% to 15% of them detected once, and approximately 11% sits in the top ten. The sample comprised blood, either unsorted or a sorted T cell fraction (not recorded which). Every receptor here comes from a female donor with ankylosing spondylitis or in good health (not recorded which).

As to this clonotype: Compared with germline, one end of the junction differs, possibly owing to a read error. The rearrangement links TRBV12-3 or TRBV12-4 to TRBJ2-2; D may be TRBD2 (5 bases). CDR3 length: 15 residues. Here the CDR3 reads CASSLGGMNTGEPFF. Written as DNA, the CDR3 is TGTGCCAGCAGTTTGGGCGGAATGAACACCGGGGAGCCGTTTTTT.

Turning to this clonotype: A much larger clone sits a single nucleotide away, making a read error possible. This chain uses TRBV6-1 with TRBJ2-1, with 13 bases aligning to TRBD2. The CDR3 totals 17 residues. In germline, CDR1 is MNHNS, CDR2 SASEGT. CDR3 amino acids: CASSPRLAGGSYNEEFF. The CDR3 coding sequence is TGTGCCAGCAGTCCCCGACTAGCGGGAGGCTCCTACAATGAGGAGTTCTTC.

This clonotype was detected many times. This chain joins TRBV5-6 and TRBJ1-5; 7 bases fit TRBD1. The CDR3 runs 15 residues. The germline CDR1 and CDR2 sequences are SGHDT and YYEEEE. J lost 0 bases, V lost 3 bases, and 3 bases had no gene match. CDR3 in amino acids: CASSYGQVSNQPQHF. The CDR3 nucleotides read TGTGCCAGCAGCTATGGACAGGTTAGCAATCAGCCCCAGCATTTT. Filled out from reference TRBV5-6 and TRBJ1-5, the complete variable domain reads DAGVTQSPTHLIKTRGQQVTLRCSPKSGHDTVSWYQQALGQGPQFIFQYYEEEERQRGNFPDRFSGHQFPNYSSELNVNALLLGDSALYLCASSYGQVSNQPQHFGDGTRLSIL.

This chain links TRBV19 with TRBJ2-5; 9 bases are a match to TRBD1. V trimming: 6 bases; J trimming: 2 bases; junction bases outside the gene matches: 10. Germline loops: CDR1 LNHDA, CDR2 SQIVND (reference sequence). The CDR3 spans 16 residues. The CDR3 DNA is TGTGCCAGTAGCAGGGGACAGGGAGTAGTTCAAGAGACCCAGTACTTC. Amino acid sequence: CASSRGQGVVQETQYF.

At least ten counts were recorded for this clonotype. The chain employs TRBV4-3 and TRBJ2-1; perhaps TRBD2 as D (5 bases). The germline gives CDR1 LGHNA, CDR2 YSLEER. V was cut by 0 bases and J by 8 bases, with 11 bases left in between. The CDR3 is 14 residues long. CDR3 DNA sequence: TGCGCCAGCAGCCAAGATATTAGCGTGGATGAGCAGTTCTTC. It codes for CASSQDISVDEQFF.

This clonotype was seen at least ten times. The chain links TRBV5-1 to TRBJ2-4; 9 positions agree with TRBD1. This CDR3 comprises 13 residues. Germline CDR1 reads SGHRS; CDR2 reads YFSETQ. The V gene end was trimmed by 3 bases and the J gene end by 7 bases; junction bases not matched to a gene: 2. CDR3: CASSWGQGNIQYF. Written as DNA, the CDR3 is TGCGCCAGCAGCTGGGGACAGGGTAACATTCAGTACTTC.

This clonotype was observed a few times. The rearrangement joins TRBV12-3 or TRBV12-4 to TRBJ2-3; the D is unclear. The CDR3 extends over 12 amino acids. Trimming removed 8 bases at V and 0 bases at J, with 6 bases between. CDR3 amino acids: CASGISTDTQYF. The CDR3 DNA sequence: TGTGCCAGCGGTATTAGCACAGATACGCAGTATTTT.